Listed below are T cell receptor beta chains from one sample, sequenced in a study of STAT5B mutations in CD4+ large granular lymphocyte leukemia. Produced via immunoSEQ multiplex PCR; TCRdb's table is partial and in-frame only. The sample yields about 46,000 clones, 65% to 85% seen once. Sequenced material: CD4+ T cells from blood buffy coats. All receptors derive from a human donor in good health. Both conserved end residues are part of each CDR3. D genes are given only for firm matches. Expanded clones get a size class; other rows say once, few or many, or leave the size out.

v_call	j_call	d_call	clone_size	cdr3_nt	cdr3_aa
TRBV6-6	TRBJ1-1	-	-	TGTGCCAGCAGCGAACGGGTCACTGAAGCTTTCTTT	CASSERVTEAFF
TRBV13	TRBJ2-5	TRBD2	once	TGTGCCAGCAGCTCGAACCTCCGGGGGGGCGGAGAGACCCAGTACTTC	CASSSNLRGGGETQYF
TRBV10-2	TRBJ1-1	-	-	TGCGCCAGCAGCCCAGGGTTCAGGACAACGAACACTGAAGCTTTCTTT	CASSPGFRTTNTEAFF
TRBV11-2	TRBJ2-1	TRBD1	-	TGTGCCAGCAGCTTAGAGGACAGGGGGCACGATGAGCAGTTCTTC	CASSLEDRGHDEQFF
TRBV5-1	TRBJ2-3	-	-	TGCGCCAGCAGCTTTGGTGGCACAGATACGCAGTATTTT	CASSFGGTDTQYF
TRBV7-2	TRBJ2-3	TRBD2	-	TGTGCCAGCAGCTCCTCAGACGGGGGGAGCACAGATACGCAGTATTTT	CASSSSDGGSTDTQYF
TRBV30	TRBJ1-1	-	-	TGTGCCTGGAGCCCCATAAGGGGGGCCATGAACACTGAAGCTTTCTTT	CAWSPIRGAMNTEAFF
TRBV5-1	TRBJ2-3	-	-	TGCGCCAGCAGCTTGGGAGGCAGATCCTCCACAGATACGCAGTATTTT	CASSLGGRSSTDTQYF
TRBV9	TRBJ1-2	-	once	TGTGCCAGCAGCGAAGACGCCTTCTATGGCTACACCTTC	CASSEDAFYGYTF
TRBV11-3	TRBJ2-2	TRBD1	-	TGTGCCAGCAGCTCCGGGACAGGGTTCACCGGGGAGCTGTTTTTT	CASSSGTGFTGELFF
TRBV7-3	TRBJ1-2	TRBD1	few	TGTGCCAGCAGCTCTCGGGCAGGGGGCTCTAATGGCTACACCTTC	CASSSRAGGSNGYTF
TRBV9	TRBJ2-7	-	-	TGTGCCAGCAGCGGGGGACCCCTCTACGAGCAGTACTTC	CASSGGPLYEQYF
TRBV10-3	TRBJ2-7	TRBD1	few	TGTGCCATTTCCGAGGCCCAGGGGGCGAGGGAGCAGTACTTC	CAISEAQGAREQYF
TRBV5-1	TRBJ1-5	-	-	TGCGCCAGCAGCTCAGATCCATCCAGCAATCAGCCCCAGCATTTT	CASSSDPSSNQPQHF
TRBV5-1	TRBJ2-7	TRBD2	-	TGCGCCAGCAGCTGGGGGGGGGTTGGCTCCTACGAGCAGTACTTC	CASSWGGVGSYEQYF
TRBV5-1	TRBJ1-6	-	-	TGCGCCAGCAGCTTCGCGGGGCCTGATTCACCCCTCCACTTT	CASSFAGPDSPLHF
TRBV5-1	TRBJ1-1	TRBD1	-	TGCGCCAGCAGCGGGGGGGGGACAGGGAACACTGAAGCTTTCTTT	CASSGGGTGNTEAFF
TRBV4-1	TRBJ1-1	TRBD1	-	TGCGCCAGCAGCAAGGTAGGACAGGGGAAGATAGAGGCTTTCTTT	CASSKVGQGKIEAFF
TRBV5-1	TRBJ1-3	-	-	TGCGCCAGCAGCTTGGGCGGGACACAGAGAAACACCATATATTTT	CASSLGGTQRNTIYF
TRBV6-4	TRBJ2-3	TRBD2	-	TGTGCCAGCAGTGAGAAGACTAGCGGGAGGGGAGATACGCAGTATTTT	CASSEKTSGRGDTQYF
TRBV7-9	TRBJ2-3	-	-	TGTGCCAGCAGCTTAACCCCCTATACGCAGTATTTT	CASSLTPYTQYF
TRBV5-1	TRBJ2-5	TRBD2	-	TGCGCCAGCAGCCCCGCTAGCGGGATCGGGGAGACCCAGTACTTC	CASSPASGIGETQYF
TRBV7-3	TRBJ2-3	TRBD2	once	TGTGCCAGCAGCTTATCGGGACTACACACAGATACGCAGTATTTT	CASSLSGLHTDTQYF
TRBV28	TRBJ1-5	-	once	TGTGCCAGCAGCCTAGGCCAGCCCCAGCATTTT	CASSLGQPQHF
TRBV11-2	TRBJ2-7	-	-	TGTGCCAGCAGCTTAGGAATTACGGGAGTGGGAGAGCAGTACTTC	CASSLGITGVGEQYF
TRBV14	TRBJ2-3	-	-	TGTGCCAGCAGCCTCGGTGCGAGAGATACGCAGTATTTT	CASSLGARDTQYF
TRBV10-3	TRBJ1-1	-	-	TGTGCCATCAGTGAGGAGACGGGCGTTGGCACTGAAGCTTTCTTT	CAISEETGVGTEAFF
TRBV4-1	TRBJ2-1	-	-	TGCGCCAGCAGCCTCCCCTTGGGCGGGGGCAGGAATGAGCAGTTCTTC	CASSLPLGGGRNEQFF
TRBV11-3	TRBJ2-1	-	-	TGTGCCAGCAGCCTACTAGGGAGCTCCTACAATGAGCAGTTCTTC	CASSLLGSSYNEQFF
TRBV30	TRBJ2-7	TRBD1	-	TGTGCCTGGAGTGGAAAACTGGGACAGCCCTACGAGCAGTACTTC	CAWSGKLGQPYEQYF
TRBV30	TRBJ1-3	-	-	TGTGCCTGGAAGGAAAAAAATGGAAACACCATATATTTT	CAWKEKNGNTIYF
TRBV7-3	TRBJ1-2	-	-	TGTGCCAGCAGCTTAGGGCCAGATTCCTTCTATGGCTACACCTTC	CASSLGPDSFYGYTF
TRBV10-3	TRBJ2-1	TRBD2	-	TGTGCCATCAGTCGGGAGGCTATATACAATGAGCAGTTCTTC	CAISREAIYNEQFF
TRBV19	TRBJ2-7	-	few	TGTGCCAGTAGTATAAGGGCCGGGGGACCCTACGAGCAGTACTTC	CASSIRAGGPYEQYF
TRBV6-5	TRBJ1-2	TRBD1	-	TGTGCCAGCAGACGAGCGGGACAGGGGGACTATGGCTACACCTTC	CASRRAGQGDYGYTF
TRBV2	TRBJ1-2	TRBD1	few	TGTGCCAGCACCACGACAGGGGGCTATGGCTACACCTTC	CASTTTGGYGYTF
TRBV30	TRBJ1-3	-	-	TGTGCCTCCGGGGGGAGTACTGGAAACACCATATATTTT	CASGGSTGNTIYF
TRBV11-2	TRBJ2-7	-	-	TGTGCCAGCAGCTTAGTTACGAAGGCCTACGAGCAGTACTTC	CASSLVTKAYEQYF
TRBV20-1	TRBJ2-5	-	-	TGCAGTGTTGGGGGCTACCTCTCCCAGTACTTC	CSVGGYLSQYF
TRBV30	TRBJ2-5	TRBD2	-	TGTGCCTGGAGTGTAAAAGGGACTAGCGGGAGAGAGACCCAGTACTTC	CAWSVKGTSGRETQYF
TRBV7-2	TRBJ1-5	-	-	TGTGCCAGCAGGCTAGACAGTAGTCAGCCCCAGCATTTT	CASRLDSSQPQHF
TRBV30	TRBJ2-3	TRBD2	-	TGTGCCTGGACGCAGGGACTAGCGGGGATCCACTCTAGCACAGATACGCAGTATTTT	CAWTQGLAGIHSSTDTQYF
TRBV10-3	TRBJ1-1	-	-	TGTGCCATCAGTCCACGGGCCCTGAACACTGAAGCTTTCTTT	CAISPRALNTEAFF
TRBV14	TRBJ2-7	TRBD2	-	TGTGCCAGCAGTCGCGGAAGTACTAGCGGGGGGTTCGAGCAGTACTTC	CASSRGSTSGGFEQYF
TRBV5-6	TRBJ1-3	-	-	TGTGCCAGCAGCTTGGGTAGTGACACCATATATTTT	CASSLGSDTIYF
TRBV27	TRBJ1-3	-	-	TGTGCCAGCAGTTTTACAGGGTTTGGAAACACCATATATTTT	CASSFTGFGNTIYF
TRBV9	TRBJ2-7	-	-	TGTGCCAGCAGCGCGGACCCAGGATCCGAGCAGTACTTC	CASSADPGSEQYF